This entry lists 18 T cell receptor beta chains sequenced from one sample in a study of blood T cell repertoires in COVID-19. Libraries were prepared by immunoSEQ multiplex PCR; TCRdb keeps only in-frame clonotypes and omits some of them. The table includes roughly 170,000 clones, 81% detected once. Source material: PBMCs or T cells enriched from blood (not recorded which). The source is a middle-aged woman with acute COVID-19.

The V call is TRBV2, the J call TRBJ2-7, with D tentatively TRBD2 (6 bases). There are 15 residues in the CDR3. The germline V gene has CDR1 SNHLY and CDR2 FYNNEI. The ends were cut back, 6 bases at V and 0 bases at J, with 15 bases in the middle. CDR3 DNA: TGTGCCAGCAGACGCGTAGCGGTCGGCTCCTACGAGCAGTACGTC. This gives the protein CASRRVAVGSYEQYV.

The rearrangement joins TRBV7-8 to TRBJ2-5; TRBD1 agrees at 8 bases. Unmatched junction bases numbered 8, after V lost 7 bases and J lost 1 base. CDR3 length: 15 residues. Germline V gene lookup returns CDR1 SGHVS and CDR2 FQNEAQ. CDR3 protein: CASTLGTGAQETQYF. CDR3 nucleotides: TGTGCCAGCACCCTCGGGACAGGAGCCCAAGAGACCCAGTACTTC.

The rearrangement uses TRBV2 and TRBJ1-2, with TRBD1 matching 8 bases. The J segment lost 3 bases and the V segment lost 6 bases, leaving 15 bases of the junction unmatched. Germline-derived CDR1 and CDR2 are SNHLY and FYNNEI. The CDR3 is 17 amino acids. The CDR3 reads CASRGGRQGTFDYGYTF. In nucleotides, the CDR3 is TGTGCCAGCAGGGGAGGGAGACAGGGGACCTTTGACTATGGCTACACCTTC.

This chain links TRBV5-5 with TRBJ2-7, with a tentative D call TRBD2 (6 bases). Trimming took 4 bases from V and 3 from J, leaving 11 bases between them. Germline CDR1 reads SGHKS; CDR2 reads YYEKEE (reference sequence). CDR3 length: 13 residues. CDR3 nucleotide sequence: TGTGCCAGCAGCACCGGGAGCCACTACGAGCAGTACTTC. The encoded protein is CASSTGSHYEQYF. Full variable domain (rest looked up from reference TRBV5-5 and TRBJ2-7): DAGVTQSPTHLIKTRGQQVTLRCSPISGHKSVSWYQQVLGQGPQFIFQYYEKEERGRGNFPDRFSARQFPNYSSELNVNALLLGDSALYLCASSTGSHYEQYFGPGTRLTVT.

The chain uses TRBV5-1 and TRBJ2-1; no clear D. CDR1 is SGHRS, CDR2 YFSETQ, per germline. Trimming took 3 bases from V and 4 from J, leaving 8 bases between them. This CDR3 is 13 amino acids long. The CDR3 nucleotides read TGCGCCAGCAGCTCCAGAACGTACAATGAGCAGTTCTTC. Encoded protein: CASSSRTYNEQFF.

This clone was found many times. Other DNA sequences of this sample code for an identical CDR3. The J gene is TRBJ1-5, the V gene TRBV7-9; unclear D gene. V lost 0 bases and J 6 bases, leaving 9 bases between the germline ends. The germline V gene encodes CDR1 SEHNR and CDR2 FQNEAQ (reference sequence). The CDR3 contains 14 residues. CDR3 in amino acids: CASSLAGRGQPQHF. The CDR3 DNA sequence: TGTGCCAGCAGCTTAGCGGGGAGAGGTCAGCCCCAGCATTTT.

The V gene is TRBV29-1, the J gene TRBJ1-6; 11 bases fit TRBD1. Germline CDR1 is SQVTM and CDR2 is ANQGSEA. The J segment lost 7 bases and the V segment lost 6 bases, leaving 2 bases of the junction unmatched. The CDR3 extends over 13 amino acids. CDR3 amino acids: CSVGQGANSPLHF. In DNA, the CDR3 is TGCAGCGTCGGACAGGGGGCAAATTCACCCCTCCACTTT.

This clone was observed a few times. The V and J genes are TRBV18 and TRBJ2-3, with 8 bases matching TRBD1. V lost 3 bases and J lost 3; bases outside the gene matches: 8. The germline V gene has CDR1 KGHSH and CDR2 LQKENI. The CDR3 contains 16 residues. CDR3 nucleotides: TGTGCCAGCTCACCTACCGGGACAGGAGTTACAGATACGCAGTATTTT. It encodes CASSPTGTGVTDTQYF.

The chain has TRBV11-2 and TRBJ2-5; 11 bases map to TRBD2. The CDR3 loop spans 18 amino acids. Germline-derived CDR1 and CDR2 are SGHAT and FQNNGV. V lost 0 bases, J lost 5 bases, and 11 bases stayed unmatched. The chain's CDR3 is CASSLDLGLAAVYETQYF. In DNA, the CDR3 is TGTGCCAGCAGCTTAGATCTGGGACTAGCGGCCGTCTATGAGACCCAGTACTTC. The full variable domain, completed using reference TRBV11-2 and TRBJ2-5, is EAGVAQSPRYKIIEKRQSVAFWCNPISGHATLYWYQQILGQGPKLLIQFQNNGVVDDSQLPKDRFSAERLKGVDSTLKIQPAKLEDSAVYLCASSLDLGLAAVYETQYFGPGTRLLVL.

This clone was seen a single time. V usage is TRBV10-1 and J usage is TRBJ2-7; no clear D. The CDR3 consists of 13 residues. Trimming stripped 3 bases from V and 7 bases from J, with 13 bases between. Germline CDR1 and CDR2: WNHNN and SYGVQD (reference sequence). CDR3 coding DNA: TGCGCCAGCAGTGAATCTGAACTACGGGAGCAGTACTTC. Encoded protein: CASSESELREQYF.

The chain carries TRBV6-5 and TRBJ1-5; the match to TRBD1 covers 8 bases. The germline V gene has CDR1 MNHEY and CDR2 SVGAGI. There are 16 residues in the CDR3. J gave up 4 bases and V 4 bases, and 9 bases lay outside the gene matches. The CDR3 DNA reads TGTGCCAGCAGTTCCGGACAGGGCGCTGCGAATCAGCCCCAGCATTTT. Its protein is CASSSGQGAANQPQHF.

This rearrangement joins TRBV11-2 to TRBJ2-5; TRBD1 matches 7 bases. Per the germline V gene, CDR1 is SGHAT and CDR2 is FQNNGV. V trimming: 4 bases; J trimming: 2 bases; junction bases outside the gene matches: 7. CDR3 length: 15 residues. The CDR3 DNA is TGTGCCAGCAGCTACCGGGACAGCGGACAAGAGACCCAGTACTTC. Protein: CASSYRDSGQETQYF.

In DNA, the CDR3 is TGCAGCGTTGTATCTGACAGGGGCAACGAAGCTTTCTTT. Amino acid sequence: CSVVSDRGNEAFF. The chain joins TRBV29-1 to TRBJ1-1, with 8 positions matching TRBD1. The germline V gene has CDR1 SQVTM and CDR2 ANQGSEA. The V gene end was trimmed by 4 bases and the J gene end by 8 bases; junction bases not matched to a gene: 9. The CDR3 runs to 13 residues.

This rearrangement joins TRBV5-6 to TRBJ1-2, with 7 bases that match TRBD1. CDR3 length: 13 amino acids. Per the germline V gene, CDR1 is SGHDT and CDR2 is YYEEEE. V lost 4 bases, J lost 7 bases, and 7 bases stayed unmatched. This CDR3 is CASSGDRVSGYTF. In DNA form, the CDR3 reads TGTGCCAGCAGCGGCGACAGGGTCTCTGGCTACACCTTC. The variable domain in full, with the rest retrieved from reference TRBV5-6 and TRBJ1-2, is DAGVTQSPTHLIKTRGQQVTLRCSPKSGHDTVSWYQQALGQGPQFIFQYYEEEERQRGNFPDRFSGHQFPNYSSELNVNALLLGDSALYLCASSGDRVSGYTFGSGTRLTVV.

The rearrangement uses TRBV9 and TRBJ2-3, with a weak D call TRBD1 (5 bases). Trimming removed 4 bases from V and 4 bases from J, with 16 bases in between. The germline CDR1 and CDR2 sequences are SGDLS and YYNGEE. The CDR3 length is 15 residues. This CDR3 reads CASSPPRGIADTQYF. DNA for the CDR3: TGTGCCAGCAGCCCTCCAAGGGGCATCGCAGATACGCAGTATTTT.

This clone was seen repeatedly, ten times or more. V gene TRBV5-1 combines with J gene TRBJ2-7; 7 bases fit TRBD1. CDR1 SGHRS and CDR2 YFSETQ come from the germline V gene. With 0 bases clipped from V and 7 bases from J, the junction kept 7 bases outside the gene matches. This CDR3 is 14 amino acids long. The CDR3 sequence is CASSLAGQAREQYF. The CDR3 bases are TGCGCCAGCAGCTTGGCAGGACAGGCAAGGGAGCAGTACTTC.

The V call is TRBV25-1, the J call TRBJ2-5; a possible D gene is TRBD2 (6 bases). The V end lost 4 bases, the J end lost 2 bases, and 11 bases lay between the germline ends. The CDR3 has 14 residues. The germline V gene has CDR1 MGHDK and CDR2 SYGVNS. The CDR3 DNA is TGTGCCAGCAGTGGAAGGAGGGTTCAAGAGACCCAGTACTTC. This encodes CASSGRRVQETQYF.

The chain carries TRBV11-2 and TRBJ1-2; D remains ambiguous. With 4 bases removed from V and 4 bases from J, the gap between germline ends came to 10 bases. Per germline, CDR1 SGHAT and CDR2 FQNNGV. CDR3 length: 13 amino acids. CDR3 DNA sequence: TGTGCCAGCAGCTCCGACATGCGCTATGGCTACACCTTC. Protein sequence: CASSSDMRYGYTF. The full variable domain, completed using reference TRBV11-2 and TRBJ1-2, is EAGVAQSPRYKIIEKRQSVAFWCNPISGHATLYWYQQILGQGPKLLIQFQNNGVVDDSQLPKDRFSAERLKGVDSTLKIQPAKLEDSAVYLCASSSDMRYGYTFGSGTRLTVV.